This TCR beta chain came from a study of cytomegalovirus exposure and HLA in healthy donors. General study points: CMV antigen specificity was confirmed in vitro for three CMV-associated chains. Later work associated roughly 17,000 TCR beta sequences with HLA alleles at 0.05 false discovery rate.

Amplification used 60 Vbeta primers and 13 Jbeta primers. TCRdb's copy holds only in-frame clones and misses some; the assay was immunoSEQ multiplex PCR. The table lists 90,000 to 140,000 clones, over 70% of them singletons. Per germline, CDR1 SGHRS and CDR2 YFSETQ. This CDR3 region has 15 residues. The V gene end was trimmed by 4 bases and the J gene end by 4 bases; junction bases not matched to a gene: 7. In regard to this clone: Its specificity is unknown.

It was healthy bone marrow donors who served as donors. Sequenced: PBMCs. This chain links TRBV5-1 with TRBJ2-1; 8 bases are shared with TRBD1. This sequence was found in a male donor in good health and CMV-seronegative. CDR3 in DNA: TGCGCCAGCAGCGGAGGGACAGGTCTATACAATGAGCAGTTCTTC. It codes for CASSGGTGLYNEQFF.